These T cell receptor beta chains were read from a single sample in a study of blood T cells in healthy people across ages. MiXCR, run by TCRdb on the 5' RACE reads, gives a single entry per CDR3 protein. The sample has under 2,000,000 distinct CDR3 sequences; 49% are singletons. Sample: blood. The receptors derive from a woman aged 40 to 50 in good health. CDR3s include the opening cysteine and the closing phenylalanine or tryptophan.

j_gene: TRBJ2-7; v_gene: TRBV6-1; CDR3aa: CASSEAPGAEQYF
j_gene: TRBJ2-7; v_gene: TRBV29-1; CDR3aa: CSVYGTGGSSYEQYF
j_gene: TRBJ2-5; v_gene: TRBV20-1; CDR3aa: CSARGGLAETQYF
j_gene: TRBJ1-2; v_gene: TRBV21-1; CDR3aa: CASMGRVGDYVYTF
j_gene: -; v_gene: TRBV10-3; CDR3aa: CAISEPVNEQYF
j_gene: TRBJ1-6; v_gene: TRBV7-9; CDR3aa: CASSPWIGGDNSPLHF
j_gene: TRBJ2-7; v_gene: TRBV20-1; CDR3aa: CSAAGGFSYEQYF
j_gene: TRBJ1-1; v_gene: TRBV12-3/TRBV12-4; CDR3aa: CASSPILLQGGTEAFF
j_gene: TRBJ2-5; v_gene: TRBV29-1; CDR3aa: CSAFSLETQYF
j_gene: TRBJ1-5; v_gene: TRBV27; CDR3aa: CASSLSAEFNQPQHF
j_gene: TRBJ2-1; v_gene: TRBV2; CDR3aa: CASSGTADEQFF
j_gene: TRBJ2-4; v_gene: TRBV20-1; CDR3aa: CSARDRAGVAFQNIQYF
j_gene: TRBJ2-1; v_gene: TRBV7-9; CDR3aa: CASSFVPGLAGTEQFF
j_gene: TRBJ2-7; v_gene: TRBV11-2; CDR3aa: CASSFPDRELYF
j_gene: TRBJ1-1; v_gene: TRBV14; CDR3aa: CASSRDLNTEAFF
j_gene: TRBJ2-5; v_gene: TRBV15; CDR3aa: CATSPLGGRETQYF
j_gene: TRBJ1-4; v_gene: TRBV7-2; CDR3aa: CASSSWGTGRLVGEKLFF
j_gene: TRBJ2-5; v_gene: TRBV6-6; CDR3aa: CASSYSSRGLETQYF
j_gene: TRBJ2-2; v_gene: TRBV7-9; CDR3aa: CASSWLRGGNTGELFF
j_gene: TRBJ2-3; v_gene: TRBV20-1; CDR3aa: CSPGRSSTDTQYF
j_gene: TRBJ2-3; v_gene: TRBV7-2; CDR3aa: CASSLGTSNRADTQYF
j_gene: TRBJ2-1; v_gene: TRBV7-2; CDR3aa: CASTPGQRNNEQFF
j_gene: TRBJ2-6; v_gene: TRBV29-1; CDR3aa: CSVMGSGANVLTF
j_gene: TRBJ1-5; v_gene: TRBV20-1; CDR3aa: CSARDRQGGDQPQHF
j_gene: TRBJ2-3; v_gene: TRBV29-1; CDR3aa: CSVERDRATDTQYF
j_gene: -; v_gene: TRBV20-1; CDR3aa: CSAVRDFRPYEQYF
j_gene: TRBJ2-2; v_gene: TRBV9; CDR3aa: CASSEGSTGELFF
j_gene: TRBJ2-1; v_gene: TRBV27; CDR3aa: CAGGPSGGALNEQFF